Listed below are T cell receptor beta chains from one sample, sequenced in a study of molecular identifiers for immune sequencing clone quantification. Via MiXCR, TCRdb re-called the PCR reads, giving one row per CDR3 protein. Here the sample spans fewer than 350,000 distinct CDR3 sequences, about 20% being singletons. Sequenced input: naive CD8+ T cells from blood, with Jurkat cell RNA spiked in. These receptors were collected from a human donor in good health. Some libraries in this study had Jurkat cell RNA spiked in. Both conserved end residues are part of each CDR3. A D gene is named only where the DNA matches it firmly. Expanded clones are given a class, and other clones once, few, many or no size at all.

cdr3_length: 14
d_call: TRBD2
v_call: TRBV19
clone_size: many
j_call: TRBJ2-7
cdr3_aa: CASSVGGIVYEQYF
cdr3_nt: TGTGCCAGTAGTGTCGGGGGGATAGTCTACGAGCAGTACTTC

cdr3_length: 13
d_call: NA
v_call: TRBV20-1
clone_size: many
j_call: TRBJ2-3
cdr3_aa: CSAVTSSTDTQYF
cdr3_nt: TGCAGTGCTGTGACTAGTAGCACAGATACGCAGTATTTT

cdr3_length: 14
d_call: NA
v_call: TRBV28
clone_size: many
j_call: TRBJ1-1
cdr3_aa: CASSLRQMNTEAFF
cdr3_nt: TGTGCCAGCAGTTTAAGACAGATGAACACTGAAGCTTTCTTT

cdr3_length: 16
d_call: TRBD1
v_call: TRBV5-4
clone_size: many
j_call: TRBJ1-1
cdr3_aa: CASSLPQGQSGTEAFF
cdr3_nt: TGTGCCAGCAGCTTGCCACAGGGGCAAAGTGGCACTGAAGCTTTCTTT

cdr3_length: 15
d_call: TRBD1
v_call: TRBV5-1
clone_size: many
j_call: TRBJ1-1
cdr3_aa: CASSLTTGGTTEAFF
cdr3_nt: TGCGCCAGCAGCTTAACTACAGGGGGAACAACTGAAGCTTTCTTT

cdr3_length: 19
d_call: TRBD1
v_call: TRBV3-1
clone_size: NA
j_call: TRBJ2-4
cdr3_aa: CASSQHAGTDSLAKNIQYF
cdr3_nt: TGTGCCAGCAGCCAGCACGCCGGGACAGACAGCCTAGCCAAAAACATTCAGTACTTC

cdr3_length: 15
d_call: NA
v_call: TRBV4-3
clone_size: many
j_call: TRBJ2-1
cdr3_aa: CASSQDRVSYNEQFF
cdr3_nt: TGCGCCAGCAGCCAAGACAGGGTTTCCTACAATGAGCAGTTCTTC

cdr3_length: 17
d_call: TRBD2
v_call: TRBV4-3
clone_size: NA
j_call: TRBJ2-1
cdr3_aa: CASSQERELAVYNEQFF
cdr3_nt: TGCGCCAGCAGCCAAGAGAGGGAGCTAGCGGTATACAATGAGCAGTTCTTC

cdr3_length: 16
d_call: NA
v_call: TRBV7-9
clone_size: many
j_call: TRBJ2-7
cdr3_aa: CASSSETGLRIYEQYF
cdr3_nt: TGTGCCAGCAGCTCGGAGACAGGCCTAAGAATCTACGAGCAGTACTTC

cdr3_length: 14
d_call: TRBD2
v_call: TRBV5-4
clone_size: many
j_call: TRBJ2-4
cdr3_aa: CASSLGAGPDIQYF
cdr3_nt: TGTGCCAGCAGCTTGGGAGCGGGGCCGGACATTCAGTACTTC

cdr3_length: 12
d_call: NA
v_call: TRBV11-3
clone_size: once
j_call: TRBJ2-3
cdr3_aa: CASSLQTDTQYF
cdr3_nt: TGTGCCAGCAGCCTCCAGACAGATACGCAGTATTTT

cdr3_length: 19
d_call: NA
v_call: TRBV6-1
clone_size: few
j_call: TRBJ1-2
cdr3_aa: CASSQDLTGSVFFNYGYTF
cdr3_nt: TGTGCCAGCAGTCAGGACTTGACAGGCTCCGTCTTCTTTAACTATGGCTACACCTTC

cdr3_length: 12
d_call: TRBD2
v_call: TRBV28
clone_size: many
j_call: TRBJ2-2
cdr3_aa: CASREVTGELFF
cdr3_nt: TGTGCCAGCCGGGAGGTCACCGGGGAGCTGTTTTTT

cdr3_length: 13
d_call: NA
v_call: TRBV6-2/TRBV6-3
clone_size: many
j_call: TRBJ2-3
cdr3_aa: CASSYSSGDTQYF
cdr3_nt: TGTGCCAGCAGTTACTCCTCCGGAGATACGCAGTATTTT

cdr3_length: 14
d_call: NA
v_call: TRBV5-1
clone_size: many
j_call: TRBJ2-3
cdr3_aa: CASAPWGAGDTQYF
cdr3_nt: TGCGCCAGCGCCCCCTGGGGGGCTGGTGATACGCAGTATTTT

cdr3_length: 15
d_call: TRBD1
v_call: TRBV2
clone_size: many
j_call: TRBJ1-3
cdr3_aa: CASSIGQGVGNTIYF
cdr3_nt: TGTGCCAGCAGTATTGGACAGGGTGTAGGAAACACCATATATTTT

cdr3_length: 18
d_call: NA
v_call: TRBV6-2/TRBV6-3
clone_size: NA
j_call: TRBJ2-7
cdr3_aa: CASRSPGSGLTFSYEQYF
cdr3_nt: TGTGCCAGCAGAAGCCCAGGGTCCGGACTAACCTTTTCCTACGAGCAGTACTTC

cdr3_length: 17
d_call: TRBD1
v_call: TRBV2
clone_size: many
j_call: TRBJ1-1
cdr3_aa: CASRPDTGVSFNPEAFF
cdr3_nt: TGTGCCAGCAGACCCGACACAGGGGTGTCTTTCAATCCTGAAGCTTTCTTT

cdr3_length: 14
d_call: NA
v_call: TRBV7-6
clone_size: many
j_call: TRBJ2-2
cdr3_aa: CASSLSAYTGELFF
cdr3_nt: TGTGCCAGCAGCTTATCGGCATACACCGGGGAGCTGTTTTTT

cdr3_length: 14
d_call: TRBD1
v_call: TRBV11-2
clone_size: few
j_call: TRBJ2-7
cdr3_aa: CASTPTGFSYEQYF
cdr3_nt: TGTGCCAGCACCCCGACAGGGTTCTCCTACGAGCAGTACTTC

cdr3_length: 12
d_call: NA
v_call: TRBV6-6
clone_size: many
j_call: TRBJ2-3
cdr3_aa: CASGNPTDTQYF
cdr3_nt: TGTGCCAGCGGTAATCCCACAGATACGCAGTATTTT

cdr3_length: 17
d_call: TRBD1
v_call: TRBV29-1
clone_size: many
j_call: TRBJ1-2
cdr3_aa: CSVPRTGDRVPNYGYTF
cdr3_nt: TGCAGCGTTCCCCGAACCGGAGACAGGGTCCCAAACTATGGCTACACCTTC

cdr3_length: 14
d_call: NA
v_call: TRBV4-1
clone_size: many
j_call: TRBJ2-1
cdr3_aa: CASSQGVEGNEQFF
cdr3_nt: TGCGCCAGCAGCCAAGGCGTGGAGGGTAATGAGCAGTTCTTC

cdr3_length: 15
d_call: TRBD1
v_call: TRBV13
clone_size: NA
j_call: TRBJ2-7
cdr3_aa: CASSYQTGYIDEQYF
cdr3_nt: TGTGCCAGCAGCTACCAGACAGGGTATATCGACGAGCAGTACTTC

cdr3_length: 14
d_call: NA
v_call: TRBV6-2/TRBV6-3
clone_size: many
j_call: TRBJ1-1
cdr3_aa: CASSKPGANTEAFF
cdr3_nt: TGTGCCAGCAGTAAACCGGGAGCCAACACTGAAGCTTTCTTT

cdr3_length: 17
d_call: TRBD1
v_call: TRBV25-1
clone_size: many
j_call: TRBJ2-6
cdr3_aa: CASSDGDRGPGANVLTF
cdr3_nt: TGTGCCAGCAGTGACGGGGACAGGGGTCCTGGGGCCAACGTCCTGACTTTC

cdr3_length: 13
d_call: NA
v_call: TRBV7-9
clone_size: many
j_call: TRBJ2-1
cdr3_aa: CASSSEDHQEQFF
cdr3_nt: TGTGCCAGCAGCTCAGAGGACCACCAAGAGCAGTTCTTC

cdr3_length: 18
d_call: TRBD1
v_call: TRBV12-3/TRBV12-4
clone_size: many
j_call: TRBJ1-5
cdr3_aa: CASSLEGAEEYSNQPQHF
cdr3_nt: TGTGCCAGCAGTTTAGAGGGGGCAGAAGAATATAGCAATCAGCCCCAGCATTTT

cdr3_length: 14
d_call: NA
v_call: TRBV6-2/TRBV6-3
clone_size: many
j_call: TRBJ2-5
cdr3_aa: CASSYGPYQETQYF
cdr3_nt: TGTGCCAGCAGTTACGGACCCTACCAAGAGACCCAGTACTTC

cdr3_length: 15
d_call: NA
v_call: TRBV4-3
clone_size: few
j_call: TRBJ2-5
cdr3_aa: CASSQDMAGKETQYF
cdr3_nt: TGCGCCAGCAGCCAAGATATGGCAGGGAAAGAGACCCAGTACTTC

cdr3_length: 13
d_call: NA
v_call: TRBV7-9
clone_size: many
j_call: TRBJ2-2
cdr3_aa: CASSLVDDGELFF
cdr3_nt: TGTGCCAGCAGCTTGGTTGACGACGGGGAGCTGTTTTTT

cdr3_length: 15
d_call: TRBD1
v_call: TRBV29-1
clone_size: many
j_call: TRBJ1-1
cdr3_aa: CSAPRTGPRGTEAFF
cdr3_nt: TGCAGCGCCCCTAGGACAGGGCCAAGAGGGACTGAAGCTTTCTTT

cdr3_length: 15
d_call: TRBD1
v_call: TRBV6-2/TRBV6-3
clone_size: NA
j_call: TRBJ2-7
cdr3_aa: CASSQSRTGYYEQYF
cdr3_nt: TGTGCCAGCAGCCAATCCCGGACAGGCTACTACGAGCAGTACTTC

cdr3_length: 17
d_call: TRBD1
v_call: TRBV20-1
clone_size: many
j_call: TRBJ1-5
cdr3_aa: CSARGDRGVVGNQPQHF
cdr3_nt: TGCAGTGCTAGAGGGGACAGGGGGGTGGTGGGCAATCAGCCCCAGCATTTT

cdr3_length: 15
d_call: NA
v_call: TRBV7-8
clone_size: once
j_call: TRBJ1-1
cdr3_aa: CAGSLVGLINTEAFF
cdr3_nt: TGTGCCGGCAGCTTAGTGGGCCTGATAAACACTGAAGCTTTCTTT

cdr3_length: 13
d_call: NA
v_call: TRBV7-9
clone_size: NA
j_call: TRBJ2-3
cdr3_aa: CASSRHPGDTQYF
cdr3_nt: TGTGCCAGCAGCCGACATCCGGGAGATACGCAGTATTTT

cdr3_length: 14
d_call: NA
v_call: TRBV29-1
clone_size: many
j_call: TRBJ2-7
cdr3_aa: CSVADRLTSYEQYF
cdr3_nt: TGCAGCGTAGCTGACAGGCTGACCTCCTACGAGCAGTACTTC

cdr3_length: 14
d_call: TRBD2
v_call: TRBV9
clone_size: many
j_call: TRBJ2-3
cdr3_aa: CASSEGLGGDTQYF
cdr3_nt: TGTGCCAGCAGCGAAGGACTAGGCGGAGATACGCAGTATTTT

cdr3_length: 12
d_call: NA
v_call: TRBV4-1
clone_size: many
j_call: TRBJ2-1
cdr3_aa: CASSVTNNEQFF
cdr3_nt: TGCGCCAGCAGTGTTACTAACAATGAGCAGTTCTTC

cdr3_length: 17
d_call: NA
v_call: TRBV7-2
clone_size: NA
j_call: TRBJ1-6
cdr3_aa: CASSHGRAGYLNSPLHF
cdr3_nt: TGTGCCAGCAGTCATGGCAGGGCGGGATATCTGAATTCACCCCTCCACTTT

cdr3_length: 14
d_call: NA
v_call: TRBV27
clone_size: few
j_call: TRBJ1-4
cdr3_aa: CASSVRWGEEKLFF
cdr3_nt: TGTGCCAGCAGTGTCAGGTGGGGGGAAGAAAAACTGTTTTTT

cdr3_length: 15
d_call: TRBD1
v_call: TRBV6-1
clone_size: many
j_call: TRBJ2-7
cdr3_aa: CASSEYPGQGYEQYF
cdr3_nt: TGTGCCAGCAGTGAGTATCCGGGACAGGGGTACGAGCAGTACTTC

cdr3_length: 14
d_call: NA
v_call: TRBV10-2
clone_size: many
j_call: TRBJ1-1
cdr3_aa: CASSESLGATEAFF
cdr3_nt: TGCGCCAGCAGTGAGTCGTTGGGGGCCACTGAAGCTTTCTTT

cdr3_length: 13
d_call: NA
v_call: TRBV25-1
clone_size: many
j_call: TRBJ2-1
cdr3_aa: CASSVGGAGEQFF
cdr3_nt: TGTGCCAGCAGTGTAGGGGGGGCAGGTGAGCAGTTCTTC

cdr3_length: 14
d_call: TRBD2
v_call: TRBV4-2
clone_size: many
j_call: TRBJ2-2
cdr3_aa: CASSAGDHTGELFF
cdr3_nt: TGTGCCAGCAGTGCGGGAGATCACACCGGGGAGCTGTTTTTT

cdr3_length: 14
d_call: NA
v_call: TRBV9
clone_size: many
j_call: TRBJ2-7
cdr3_aa: CASSVVPDSYEQYF
cdr3_nt: TGTGCCAGCAGCGTAGTCCCGGATTCCTACGAGCAGTACTTC

cdr3_length: 16
d_call: TRBD2
v_call: TRBV20-1
clone_size: many
j_call: TRBJ2-2
cdr3_aa: CSARGTLAGKTGELFF
cdr3_nt: TGCAGTGCTAGAGGGACCCTAGCGGGAAAGACCGGGGAGCTGTTTTTT